The entry that follows covers one T cell receptor beta chain sequence. Its target is not known. The source of the sample is a study of vaccination and CD4 T cells after COVID-19. The treatment was: approximately 11-day PBMC culture with coronavirus spike peptide pools or control peptides (ViraFEST assay). V trimming: 2 bases; J trimming: 9 bases; junction bases outside the gene matches: 8. This CDR3 has 16 amino acids. The V gene's germline CDR1 is MNHEY and CDR2 SVGEGT. The Oncomine TCR Beta short-read assay sequenced DNA from cultured CD4+ T cells. TCRdb fed the PCR reads into MiXCR, producing one record per CDR3 protein. The sample has approximately 20,000 distinct CDR3 sequences, roughly 50% seen once.

This chain connects TRBV6-2 or TRBV6-3 to TRBJ2-1; 12 bases are shared with TRBD2. The receptor comes from a human donor who had recovered from COVID-19. Material: CD4+ T cells from blood, cultured in vitro, obtained after SARS-CoV-2 vaccination. CDR3 bases: TGTGCCAGCAGTTACGGGCTAGCGGGGGGGCAGAGTGAGCAGTTCTTC. Protein: CASSYGLAGGQSEQFF.